The 25 T cell receptor beta chains below come from one sample, sequenced in a study of cytomegalovirus exposure and HLA in healthy donors (dated by TCRdb to 2016 to 2017). The method was the immunoSEQ multiplex PCR assay. The multiplex PCR relied on a mix of 60 forward primers for TCR Vbeta segments and 13 reverse primers for TCR Jbeta segments. TCRdb obtained this table from immuneACCESS and retained in-frame rearrangements with V and J assigned. These tables miss some clones; where compared with another copy, unresolved V genes account for less than half of the shortfall, and the remainder is unexplained. Recorded for this sample are 140,000 to 150,000 clones; 61% of them occurred a single time. The ten largest account for about 1.7% of the sample. Sequencing was done on a sample of PBMCs. These receptors all stem from a male donor in good health and CMV-seronegative.

The rearrangement links TRBV7-9 to TRBJ2-1, with 8 bases aligning to TRBD2. V was pared by 7 bases and J by 4 bases, with 3 bases of the junction left unmatched. CDR1 and CDR2 (germline): SEHNR, FQNEAQ (reference sequence). CDR3 size: 13 residues. CDR3 amino acids: CASTGGGYNEQFF. The CDR3 bases are TGTGCCAGCACCGGGGGGGGATACAATGAGCAGTTCTTC.

CDR3 DNA: TGTGCCAGCAGCTTGGGCACAGGGGTAGGCGGGGAGCTGTTTTTT. Amino acids: CASSLGTGVGGELFF. The rearrangement joins TRBV5-6 to TRBJ2-2; 7 nucleotides align to TRBD1. Germline loops: CDR1 SGHDT, CDR2 YYEEEE. The CDR3 is made up of 15 amino acids. The V and J ends lost 0 bases and 7 bases, in that order; junction bases with no gene match: 6.

This clone occurred once. This chain connects TRBV27 to TRBJ2-7; 7 nucleotides agree with TRBD1. The CDR3 is 14 amino acids. Germline V lookup: CDR1 MNHEY, CDR2 SMNVEV (reference sequence). Trimming cost V 1 base and J 6 bases; bases outside gene matches: 6. The CDR3 DNA is TGTGCCAGCAGTTTATGGGAAGGGGGCGCCGAGCAGTACTTC. As protein: CASSLWEGGAEQYF.

The chain joins TRBV2 to TRBJ2-1, with 9 bases matching TRBD1. The CDR3 spans 16 residues. Germline loops: CDR1 SNHLY, CDR2 FYNNEI. V shed 0 bases and J 5 bases; nucleotides not matched to a gene: 5. The CDR3 region has the DNA TGTGCCAGCAGTGAAGCTACAGGGGGCGCCCACAATGAGCAGTTCTTC. Translated: CASSEATGGAHNEQFF.

The V call is TRBV10-3, the J call TRBJ2-1; 12 bases are shared with TRBD2. There are 16 residues in the CDR3. Per the germline V gene, CDR1 is ENHRY and CDR2 is SYGVKD. The junction had 12 bases not matched to a gene; V was cut back by 10 bases and J by 5 bases. The CDR3 loop is CATGLSSGGVNNEQFF. The CDR3 bases are TGTGCCACCGGACTATCTAGCGGGGGGGTCAACAATGAGCAGTTCTTC.

V gene TRBV7-2 combines with J gene TRBJ1-2; D ambiguous. V was clipped by 5 bases and J by 8 bases, with 18 bases between them. In germline, CDR1 is SGHTA, CDR2 FQGNSA. The CDR3 covers 14 residues. CDR3 residues: CASSTPADGEGYTF. The CDR3 region has the DNA TGTGCCAGCAGCACTCCGGCTGACGGGGAGGGCTACACCTTC.

The chain links TRBV5-1 to TRBJ1-2; TRBD1 matches 10 bases. The V and J ends lost 0 bases and 7 bases, in that order; junction bases with no gene match: 3. The length of the CDR3 is 14 residues. CDR1 and CDR2 from the germline V gene are SGHRS and YFSETQ. CDR3 sequence: CASSLGQGAGGYTF. DNA of the CDR3: TGCGCCAGCAGCTTGGGACAGGGGGCCGGTGGCTACACCTTC.

This chain connects TRBV7-8 to TRBJ2-3, with 10 nucleotides matching TRBD2. The CDR3 length is 17 residues. Trimming cost V 2 bases and J 2 bases; bases outside gene matches: 7. Germline CDR1 is SGHVS and CDR2 is FQNEAQ. CDR3 residues: CASSLYGLAEHTDTQYF. CDR3 sequence (DNA): TGTGCCAGCAGCTTATACGGACTAGCGGAGCACACAGATACGCAGTATTTT.

The rearrangement links TRBV6-1 to TRBJ2-3, with 13 bases identical to TRBD2. Germline CDR1 and CDR2: MNHNS and SASEGT. This CDR3 is 15 amino acids long. The J segment lost 4 bases and the V segment lost 2 bases, leaving 0 bases of the junction unmatched. The CDR3 DNA is TGTGCCAGCAGTGAAACTAGCGGGGGGGCAGATACGCAGTATTTT. Translated: CASSETSGGADTQYF.

Comments on this clone: Within the sample, other DNA sequences also encode this same CDR3. The gene calls are TRBV2 and TRBJ1-5; D is undetermined. The ends were cut back, 7 bases at V and 4 bases at J, with 8 bases in the middle. CDR1 and CDR2 (germline): SNHLY, FYNNEI. The CDR3 is 12 residues long. The CDR3 here is CASKEGNQPQHF. Written as DNA, the CDR3 is TGTGCCAGCAAGGAGGGAAATCAGCCCCAGCATTTT.

The chain employs TRBV6-1 and TRBJ1-1; TRBD1 matches 7 bases. Unmatched junction bases numbered 13, after V lost 7 bases and J lost 8 bases. There are 14 residues in the CDR3. The germline CDR1 and CDR2 sequences are MNHNS and SASEGT. The CDR3 region has the DNA TGTGCCAGCACTCCCGGGACAGTTAACATGGAAGCTTTCTTT. This translates into CASTPGTVNMEAFF.

The V gene is TRBV7-2, the J gene TRBJ1-2; D remains ambiguous. V lost 4 bases and J 5 bases, leaving 14 bases between the germline ends. CDR3 length: 14 amino acids. Germline loops: CDR1 SGHTA, CDR2 FQGNSA. The CDR3 spells CASSSGYLPYGYTF. CDR3 sequence (DNA): TGTGCCAGCAGCTCGGGTTACCTCCCATATGGCTACACCTTC.

This chain links TRBV6-6 with TRBJ1-5; D remains ambiguous. CDR3 length equals 13 residues. Trimming cost V 2 bases and J 1 base, with 3 bases left between them. The germline CDR1 and CDR2 sequences are MNHNY and SVGAGI (reference sequence). The CDR3 reads CASSYGSNQPQHF. CDR3 coding DNA: TGTGCCAGCAGTTACGGCAGCAATCAGCCCCAGCATTTT.

This clone was observed a single time. This chain uses TRBV6-1 with TRBJ2-2, with 7 bases that match TRBD2. This CDR3 has 16 amino acids. V was pared by 3 bases and J by 1 base, with 5 bases of the junction left unmatched. CDR1 MNHNS and CDR2 SASEGT come from the germline V gene. The CDR3 DNA reads TGTGCCAGCAGTGAGGCGCAGCGGGGGAACACCGGGGAGCTGTTTTTT. Translated: CASSEAQRGNTGELFF.

The gene calls are TRBV7-3 and TRBJ2-5; 12 bases line up with TRBD1. This CDR3 has 17 residues. CDR1 and CDR2 (germline): SGHTA, FQGTGA. With 2 bases clipped from V and 4 bases from J, the junction kept 8 bases outside the gene matches. Written as DNA, the CDR3 is TGTGCCAGCAGCTTATTAGGGACAGGGGGCGGTGGAGAGACCCAGTACTTC. It yields the protein CASSLLGTGGGGETQYF.

The CDR3 sequence is CASSLTGDLGGPTDTQYF. As DNA, the CDR3 is TGTGCCAGCAGCTTAACGGGGGATTTAGGGGGCCCCACAGATACGCAGTATTTT. This rearrangement joins TRBV7-3 to TRBJ2-3, with 7 positions matching TRBD1. The CDR3 has 18 amino acids. V lost 0 bases, J lost 2 bases, and 11 bases stayed unmatched. Germline lookup yields CDR1 SGHTA and CDR2 FQGTGA.

CDR3 DNA sequence: TGTGCCAGCAGTTACTCGTACGACGCGGGAGACACCATATATTTT. Encoded protein: CASSYSYDAGDTIYF. The rearrangement links TRBV6-5 to TRBJ1-3; D gene unclear. V was cut by 0 bases and J by 8 bases, with 14 bases left in between. The germline CDR1 and CDR2 sequences are MNHEY and SVGAGI. The CDR3 has 15 amino acids.

The V gene is TRBV7-2, the J gene TRBJ2-1; D not certain. The CDR3 consists of 13 residues. The ends were cut back, 8 bases at V and 1 base at J, with 9 bases in the middle. Germline values: CDR1 SGHTA, CDR2 FQGNSA. The CDR3 protein is CASSWASYNEQFF. The CDR3 nucleotides are TGTGCCAGCTCCTGGGCTTCCTACAATGAGCAGTTCTTC.

The chain employs TRBV2 and TRBJ1-5, with D possibly matching TRBD1 (5 bases). The CDR3 runs 13 residues. Germline V CDR1 and CDR2: SNHLY, FYNNEI. Trimming took off 5 bases at V and 4 bases at J, with 9 bases between the two ends. The CDR3 spells CASSRGVNQPQHF. CDR3 coding DNA: TGTGCCAGCAGTCGGGGGGTGAATCAGCCCCAGCATTTT.

This chain joins TRBV19 and TRBJ2-3, with TRBD2 as a possible D gene (7 bases). The CDR3 spans 16 residues. Trimming cost V 5 bases and J 1 base, with 16 bases left between them. Looked up from germline, CDR1 is LNHDA and CDR2 is SQIVND (reference sequence). This CDR3 is CASSYAGGAGTDTQYF. CDR3 nucleotides: TGTGCCAGTAGTTACGCTGGGGGGGCAGGCACAGATACGCAGTATTTT.

V gene TRBV5-1 combines with J gene TRBJ2-2; unclear D gene. This CDR3 has 15 residues. CDR1 and CDR2 (germline): SGHRS, YFSETQ. V lost 4 bases and J lost 2, with 12 bases in between. The DNA for the CDR3 is TGCGCCAGCAGCCCCGTGAGGCTTAACACCGGGGAGCTGTTTTTT. The encoded protein is CASSPVRLNTGELFF. The full variable domain, its missing parts supplied by reference TRBV5-1 and TRBJ2-2, is KAGVTQTPRYLIKTRGQQVTLSCSPISGHRSVSWYQQTPGQGLQFLFEYFSETQRNKGNFPGRFSGRQFSNSRSEMNVSTLELGDSALYLCASSPVRLNTGELFFGEGSRLTVL.

V and J are TRBV7-8 and TRBJ2-2, with 7 bases aligning to TRBD1. The CDR3 totals 16 residues. Germline CDR1 SGHVS, CDR2 FQNEAQ. V was clipped by 1 base and J by 5 bases; unmatched bases: 7. The CDR3 loop reads CASSLGGRGSTGELFF. CDR3 in DNA: TGTGCCAGCAGCTTAGGGGGCAGGGGGTCAACCGGGGAGCTGTTTTTT.

This chain links TRBV9 with TRBJ2-3; 12 positions match TRBD2. V shed 5 bases and J 8 bases; nucleotides not matched to a gene: 6. CDR3 size: 14 residues. Germline V lookup: CDR1 SGDLS, CDR2 YYNGEE. The CDR3 spells CASRRTSGVGTQYF. In nucleotides, the CDR3 is TGTGCCAGCAGGAGGACTAGCGGGGTTGGTACGCAGTATTTT.

The rearrangement links TRBV6-1 to TRBJ1-2; a possible D gene is TRBD1 (6 bases). Between the trimmed V and J ends, which lost 3 bases and 4 bases, there was a span of 18 bases. The CDR3 covers 16 residues. The germline gives CDR1 MNHNS, CDR2 SASEGT. The CDR3 reads CASSESRPGASYGYTF. In DNA, the CDR3 is TGTGCCAGCAGTGAGTCTCGCCCAGGGGCCAGCTATGGCTACACCTTC.

This clone was found once. This chain uses TRBV18 with TRBJ1-2; 7 positions match TRBD1. V dropped 0 bases and J dropped 5; count of bases not matched to a gene: 9. Germline values: CDR1 KGHSH, CDR2 LQKENI. This CDR3 has 16 amino acids. The CDR3 coding sequence is TGTGCCAGCTCACCACCGGTCGGGACAGAAGTTTATGGCTACACCTTC. Protein: CASSPPVGTEVYGYTF.